Presented here are 17 T cell receptor beta chains from one specimen sequenced in a study of blood T cell repertoires in COVID-19. Profiling relied on immunoSEQ multiplex PCR, and the TCRdb table lists in-frame clones only, not all of them. The sample records 45,000 to 60,000 clones, 89% being singletons. The material sequenced was peripheral blood. These receptors were collected from a human donor in a cohort sampled during active COVID-19.

This clone was seen a handful of times. The gene calls are TRBV4-2 and TRBJ2-1, with 14 bases lining up with TRBD2. Germline CDR1 reads LGHNA; CDR2 reads YNFKEQ. V shed 0 bases and J 8 bases; nucleotides not matched to a gene: 12. This CDR3 has 19 amino acids. CDR3 residues: CASSQEGGPGLAGVHEQFF. DNA for the CDR3: TGTGCCAGCAGCCAAGAGGGTGGACCGGGACTAGCGGGAGTCCATGAGCAGTTCTTC.

The CDR3 spells CASSLGPRSYEQYF. The CDR3 DNA sequence: TGTGCCAGCAGCTTAGGCCCTCGGTCCTACGAGCAGTACTTC. This chain joins TRBV11-2 and TRBJ2-7; D not resolved. In germline, CDR1 is SGHAT, CDR2 FQNNGV. V was shortened by 1 base and J by 1 base, with 8 bases between the two germline ends. The CDR3 is 14 amino acids.

The J gene is TRBJ2-7, the V gene TRBV5-1; TRBD1 might be the D (7 bases). Germline V CDR1 and CDR2: SGHRS, YFSETQ. This CDR3 has 15 amino acids. V lost 5 bases, J lost 3 bases, and 18 bases lay in between. The CDR3 coding sequence is TGCGCCAGCAGAGAATACGGAGGGACAGTCTACGAGCAGTACTTC. Amino acids: CASREYGGTVYEQYF.

The rearrangement links TRBV11-1 to TRBJ2-1; 7 positions agree with TRBD1. The V and J ends lost 5 bases and 6 bases, in that order; junction bases with no gene match: 10. This CDR3 has 15 amino acids. CDR1 and CDR2 from the germline V gene are SGHAT and FQDESV (reference sequence). As DNA, the CDR3 is TGTGCCAGCAGCGAAGACAGGGTTCGTCGCAATGAGCAGTTCTTC. Translated, it gives CASSEDRVRRNEQFF.

The chain uses TRBV9 and TRBJ1-2; a possible D gene is TRBD1 (5 bases). Trimming pared 3 bases from V and 8 bases from J, leaving 11 bases between. The CDR3 totals 12 residues. Germline CDR1 SGDLS, CDR2 YYNGEE. This CDR3 reads CASSASGRGYTF. CDR3 nucleotide sequence: TGTGCCAGCAGCGCCTCAGGGCGGGGCTACACCTTC.

The chain uses TRBV12-5 and TRBJ1-1; D possibly corresponds to TRBD1 (5 bases). Trimming pared 4 bases from V and 8 bases from J, leaving 8 bases between. From germline, CDR1 is LGHNT and CDR2 FRNRAP. CDR3 length equals 11 residues. The DNA of the CDR3 is TGTGCTAGTGGTTGGGGGGAGGAAGCTTTCTTT. Amino acids: CASGWGEEAFF.

The V gene is TRBV18, the J gene TRBJ2-7; 11 bases match TRBD1. This CDR3 is built from 14 residues. With V trimmed by 6 bases and J by 6 bases, 7 bases remained unmatched. CDR1 is KGHSH, CDR2 LQKENI, per germline. CDR3 DNA: TGTGCCAGCTCTGAGGGGACAGGGGGATTCGAGCAGTACTTC. It translates to CASSEGTGGFEQYF.

The chain recombines TRBV5-8 with TRBJ1-2, with 8 bases aligning to TRBD1. Germline V gives CDR1 SGHTS, CDR2 YDEGEE. The V segment lost 4 bases and the J segment 1 base; nucleotides outside the gene matches: 9. CDR3 size: 16 residues. In nucleotides, the CDR3 is TGTGCCAGCAGCCGTGGAGGACAGGGAATTAACTATGGCTACACCTTC. Amino acid sequence: CASSRGGQGINYGYTF. The full variable domain, completed using reference TRBV5-8 and TRBJ1-2, is EAGVTQSPTHLIKTRGQQATLRCSPISGHTSVYWYQQALGLGLQFLLWYDEGEERNRGNFPPRFSGRQFPNYSSELNVNALELEDSALYLCASSRGGQGINYGYTFGSGTRLTVV.

This clone has only one observation. The sample has other DNA sequences that encode this CDR3 too. The chain has TRBV9 and TRBJ1-2; 9 bases match TRBD1. V gave up 4 bases and J gave up 2 bases; unmatched junction bases: 3. Germline V gene sequence: CDR1 SGDLS, CDR2 YYNGEE. The CDR3 has 14 residues. The CDR3 protein is CASSPGTGNYGYTF. DNA for the CDR3: TGTGCCAGCAGCCCCGGGACAGGGAACTATGGCTACACCTTC.

This clone occurred once. This chain joins TRBV7-9 and TRBJ2-2; 8 nucleotides agree with TRBD1. The V segment lost 5 bases and the J segment 5 bases; nucleotides outside the gene matches: 4. This CDR3 has 14 residues. Germline V lookup: CDR1 SEHNR, CDR2 FQNEAQ (reference sequence). The CDR3 region has the DNA TGTGCCAGCAGCCCGGACAGGGCAACCGGGGAGCTGTTTTTT. Protein sequence: CASSPDRATGELFF.

This clone was detected only once. The chain couples TRBV27 to TRBJ2-1; TRBD2 might be the D (6 bases). This CDR3 spans 16 amino acids. V lost 6 bases and J 7 bases, leaving 22 bases between the germline ends. Germline CDR1 reads MNHEY; CDR2 reads SMNVEV (reference sequence). Here the CDR3 reads CASSRSPGFGGNEQFF. Here the CDR3 DNA reads TGTGCCAGCAGCCGGTCGCCAGGGTTCGGGGGTAATGAGCAGTTCTTC.

The chain joins TRBV7-2 to TRBJ1-2; 11 nucleotides match TRBD1. The V gene end was trimmed by 5 bases and the J gene end by 7 bases; junction bases not matched to a gene: 6. CDR1 is SGHTA, CDR2 FQGNSA, per germline. This CDR3 spans 14 amino acids. CDR3 protein: CASSIGQGAGGYTF. DNA for the CDR3: TGTGCCAGCAGCATCGGACAGGGGGCGGGTGGCTACACCTTC.

The chain has TRBV5-1 and TRBJ2-1; TRBD2 matches at 7 bases. From germline, CDR1 is SGHRS and CDR2 YFSETQ. The CDR3 has 13 amino acids. V was pared by 4 bases and J by 9 bases, with 7 bases of the junction left unmatched. This chain's CDR3 is CASSDLLAFEQFF. In DNA, the CDR3 is TGCGCCAGCAGCGATCTACTAGCGTTTGAGCAGTTCTTC.

This clone was seen more than once but under ten times. V is TRBV2 and J is TRBJ2-3; a weak D match, TRBD2 (5 bases). Deletions cut 8 bases from V and 6 bases from J, with 12 bases between. Germline loops: CDR1 SNHLY, CDR2 FYNNEI. The CDR3 is made up of 12 amino acids. The CDR3 reads CASSGRLDTQYF. CDR3 DNA: TGTGCCAGCTCGGGAAGGTTGGATACGCAGTATTTT.

This clone was recorded once. V usage is TRBV5-5 and J usage is TRBJ1-5; no definite D call. This CDR3 region has 13 residues. Trimming took 2 bases from V and 7 from J, leaving 10 bases between them. Germline V lookup: CDR1 SGHKS, CDR2 YYEKEE (reference sequence). CDR3 loop: CASSFLLQQPQHF. CDR3 coding DNA: TGTGCCAGCAGCTTTTTGTTACAACAGCCCCAGCATTTT.

Only a few counts were recorded for this clone. V and J are TRBV4-1 and TRBJ1-5; D not certain. Trimming took 1 base from V and 6 from J, leaving 13 bases between them. CDR1 and CDR2 from the germline V gene are MGHRA and YSYEKL. The CDR3 totals 15 residues. The CDR3 nucleotides read TGCGCCAGCAGCCAAGCCGGATATAGCGGTCAGCCCCAGCATTTT. This gives the protein CASSQAGYSGQPQHF.

In its sample, this clone was seen a few times. The chain carries TRBV19 and TRBJ1-2; D may be TRBD1 (5 bases). V was shortened by 6 bases and J by 3 bases, with 11 bases between the two germline ends. CDR3 length equals 13 residues. Germline assignment: CDR1 LNHDA and CDR2 SQIVND (reference sequence). CDR3: CASRRWGYYGYTF. Here the CDR3 DNA reads TGTGCCAGTAGACGTTGGGGCTACTATGGCTACACCTTC. Looking up the rest from reference TRBV19 and TRBJ1-2 gives the full variable domain: DGGITQSPKYLFRKEGQNVTLSCEQNLNHDAMYWYRQDPGQGLRLIYYSQIVNDFQKGDIAEGYSVSREKKESFPLTVTSAQKNPTAFYLCASRRWGYYGYTFGSGTRLTVV.